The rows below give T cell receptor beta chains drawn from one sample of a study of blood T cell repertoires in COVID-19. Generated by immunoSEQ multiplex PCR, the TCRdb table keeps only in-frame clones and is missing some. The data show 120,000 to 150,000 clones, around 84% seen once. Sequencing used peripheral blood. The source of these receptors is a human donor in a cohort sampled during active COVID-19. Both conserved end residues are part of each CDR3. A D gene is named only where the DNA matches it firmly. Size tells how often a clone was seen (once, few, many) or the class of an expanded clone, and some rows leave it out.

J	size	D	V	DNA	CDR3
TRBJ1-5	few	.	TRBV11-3	TGTGCCAGCAGCTCCTCAGGAGGGCCCCAGCATTTT	CASSSSGGPQHF
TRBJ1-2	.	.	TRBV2	TGTGCCAGCAGAGCTAAGGGGAACTATGGCTACACCTTC	CASRAKGNYGYTF
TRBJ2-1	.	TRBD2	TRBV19	TGTGCCAGCCGGGGACTAGCTTATTCCTACAATGAGCAGTTCTTC	CASRGLAYSYNEQFF
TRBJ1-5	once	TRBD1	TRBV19	TGTGCCAGTAGTACCCCCTACAGACCAGGGGGCAGGAATCAGCCCCAGCATTTT	CASSTPYRPGGRNQPQHF
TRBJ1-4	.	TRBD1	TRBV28	TGTGCCAGCAGCCCTCGGGACAGAACTAATGAAAAACTGTTTTTT	CASSPRDRTNEKLFF
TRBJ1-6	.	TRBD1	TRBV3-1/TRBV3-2	TGTGCCAGCAGCCTGACTCGGACAGGGGCCTATAATTCACCCCTCCACTTT	CASSLTRTGAYNSPLHF
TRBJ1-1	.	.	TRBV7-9	TGTGCCAGCAGCCTATCCCTTGGACAGTCCGAGAACACTGAAGCTTTCTTT	CASSLSLGQSENTEAFF
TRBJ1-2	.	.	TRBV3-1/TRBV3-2	TGTGCCAGCAGCCAAACCGGGACTGGACCCTATGGCTACACCTTC	CASSQTGTGPYGYTF
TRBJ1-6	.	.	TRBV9	TGTGCCAGCAGCGGGGGAGGGGGAGGTAATTCACCCCTCCACTTT	CASSGGGGGNSPLHF
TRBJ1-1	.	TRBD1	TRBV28	TGTGCCAGCGTGGGAAGGGGGCGGACTGAAGCTTTCTTT	CASVGRGRTEAFF
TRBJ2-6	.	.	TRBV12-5	TGTGCTAGTGGTTCCCAGGCCTCTGGGGCCAACGTCCTGACTTTC	CASGSQASGANVLTF
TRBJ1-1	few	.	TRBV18	TGTGCCAGCTCACTCGACATGGGCACTGAAGCTTTCTTT	CASSLDMGTEAFF
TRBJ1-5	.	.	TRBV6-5	TGTGCCAGCAGTCCGGGTCTAAATCAGCCCCAGCATTTT	CASSPGLNQPQHF
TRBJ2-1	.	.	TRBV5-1	TGCGCCAGCAGCCTTCTCGCGGGGGCAAACTACAATGAGCAGTTCTTC	CASSLLAGANYNEQFF
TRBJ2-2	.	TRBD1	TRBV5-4	TGTGCCAGCAGCACAGGGGGATTCGGGGAGCTGTTTTTT	CASSTGGFGELFF
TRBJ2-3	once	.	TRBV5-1	TGCGCCAGCAGCCCCTCCTCCGGGGCAGATACGCAGTATTTT	CASSPSSGADTQYF
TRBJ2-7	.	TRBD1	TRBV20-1	TGCAGTGCTAGAGCGGACAGGGAGCAGTACTTC	CSARADREQYF
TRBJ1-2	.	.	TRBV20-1	TGCAGTGCTAGTCCCGGAGGAGACTATGGCTACACCTTC	CSASPGGDYGYTF
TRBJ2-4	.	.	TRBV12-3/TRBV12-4	TGTGCCACGAAGGGGGTGGGAAACATTCAGTACTTC	CATKGVGNIQYF
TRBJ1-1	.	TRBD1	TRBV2	TGTGCCAGCAGTTTGGACAGGGTAGGGACTGAAGCTTTCTTT	CASSLDRVGTEAFF
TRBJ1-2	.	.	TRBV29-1	TGCAGCGTTGACAGGGAGGGTGGCTACACCTTC	CSVDREGGYTF
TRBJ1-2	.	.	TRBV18	TGTGCCAGCTCACCCAAACAGGCGCCCAACTATGGCTACACCTTC	CASSPKQAPNYGYTF
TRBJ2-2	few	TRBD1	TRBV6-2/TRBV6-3	TGTGCCAGCAGTTACGCAGGGGGCTCCGGGGAGCTGTTTTTT	CASSYAGGSGELFF
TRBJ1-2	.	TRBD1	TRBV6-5	TGTGCCAGCAGTTACGAGGGACAGGGGAACTATGGCTACACCTTC	CASSYEGQGNYGYTF
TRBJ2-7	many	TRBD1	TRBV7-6	TGTGCCAGCAGCTTGACAGGGACCTACGAGCAGTACTTC	CASSLTGTYEQYF
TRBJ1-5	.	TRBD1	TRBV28	TGTGCCAGCAGTCCAAGGACAGGGGGCTTTGCTCAGCCCCAGCATTTT	CASSPRTGGFAQPQHF
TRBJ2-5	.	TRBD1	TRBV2	TGTGCCAGCTTCGGGACAGGGGGTTCTGGGGAGACCCAGTACTTC	CASFGTGGSGETQYF
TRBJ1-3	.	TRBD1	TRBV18	TGTGCCAGCTCACCAACCCGACAGGGGGCAGTATCTGGAAACACCATATATTTT	CASSPTRQGAVSGNTIYF
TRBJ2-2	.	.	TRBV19	TGTGCCAGTAGTACTGCCGGGACACTCAACACCGGGGAGCTGTTTTTT	CASSTAGTLNTGELFF
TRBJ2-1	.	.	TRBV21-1	TGTGCCAGCAGCAAAGGGGAGGGACTAGCGGGTTACAATGAGCAGTTCTTC	CASSKGEGLAGYNEQFF
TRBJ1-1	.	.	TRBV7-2	TGTGCCAGCAGCTTAGCATTTGGGTTGCGGCCCGAAGCTTTCTTT	CASSLAFGLRPEAFF
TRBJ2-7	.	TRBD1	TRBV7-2	TGTGCCAGCAGCTTCCGTGGACAGGGAGGCTACGAGCAGTACTTC	CASSFRGQGGYEQYF
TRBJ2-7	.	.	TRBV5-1	TGCGCCAGCAGCTTGGCTGGACAGCCCAACGAGCAGTACTTC	CASSLAGQPNEQYF
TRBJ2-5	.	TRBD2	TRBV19	TGTGCCAGTAGTATAAGAGGGACTAGCGTGGAGACCCAGTACTTC	CASSIRGTSVETQYF
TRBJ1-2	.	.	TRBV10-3	TGTGCCATCGCCCCGGCAACAGGAATATATGGCTACACCTTC	CAIAPATGIYGYTF
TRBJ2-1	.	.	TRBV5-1	TGCGCCAGCAGCTTGGGCCCCTCGAGGGTCGATGAGCAGTTCTTC	CASSLGPSRVDEQFF
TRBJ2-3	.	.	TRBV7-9	TGTGCCAGCAGCTTTTCGCGCCGGGAGCGGACAGATACGCAGTATTTT	CASSFSRRERTDTQYF
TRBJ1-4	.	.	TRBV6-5	TGTGCCAGCAGTATCCAATCGGGTCCTAATGAAAAACTGTTTTTT	CASSIQSGPNEKLFF
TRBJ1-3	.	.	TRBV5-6	TGTGCCAGCAGCAGGGCGGGCAGCATATATTTT	CASSRAGSIYF
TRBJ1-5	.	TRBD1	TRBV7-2	TGTGCCAGCAGCTTTCGACAGGGAGAACAGCCCCAGCATTTT	CASSFRQGEQPQHF
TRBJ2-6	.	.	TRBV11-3	TGTGCCAGCAGCTTAGACGGGTCGGGGGCCAACGTCCTGACTTTC	CASSLDGSGANVLTF
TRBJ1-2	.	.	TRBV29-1	TGCAGCGTTCTGAGTTCTGGCTACACCTTC	CSVLSSGYTF
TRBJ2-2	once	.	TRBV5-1	TGCGCCAGCAGCTTGGAGGGGGCCGGGGAGCTGTTTTTT	CASSLEGAGELFF